Sequencing of this T cell receptor (beta chain) was carried out in a study of T cell repertoires in cytomegalovirus infection. Overall study: Matching HLA type and CMV infection were both indicated by public TCR beta signatures. Points from the study as a whole: The ex vivo response showed dominance by HLA-C-restricted CMV-specific TCR beta clonotypes. The cumulative frequency of public TCR beta families distinguished individuals who carried CMV together with the relevant HLA.

TCRdb independently ran MiXCR on the reads; one entry per CDR3 protein. The top ten hold approximately 95% of the sample, which has more than 65,000 distinct CDR3 sequences, around half seen once. Concerning this clonotype: What it binds is not known.

Germline V gives CDR1 LNHNV, CDR2 YYDKDF (reference sequence). The CDR3 contains 13 residues. The V end was cut by 1 base, the J end by 4 bases, with 8 bases between. The chain employs TRBV15 and TRBJ2-7; D unclear. The TCR comes from a human donor in good health (CMV status not recorded). Some clones in this sample may be carry-over from other donors' samples. Here the sequenced sample was CD8+ T cells from cultured PBMCs, taken from culture after CMV antigen stimulation. In DNA form, the CDR3 reads TGTGCCACCAGCAGAGCTAAGAAGTACGAGCAGTACTTC. Its protein is CATSRAKKYEQYF.